This T cell receptor (beta chain) is drawn from a study of blood T cells in healthy people across ages. A second 7 to 11 cycle PCR used barcoded and J-beta primers. Via MiXCR, TCRdb re-called the 5' RACE reads, giving one row per CDR3 protein. The sample lists around 800,000 distinct CDR3 sequences; around 25% were seen once. Germline loops: CDR1 SNHLY, CDR2 FYNNEI. This CDR3 has 14 residues. This clonotype was seen more than once but under ten times. These data are also associated with another study on T cells of mothers and their children.

The sequenced sample consisted of blood. The receptor's source is a boy aged 5-17 years in good health. The J gene is TRBJ2-1, the V gene TRBV2; 7 bases line up with TRBD2. The J call may be faulty, since TRBJ2-7 better matches the DNA end. The CDR3 coding sequence is TGTGCCAGCAGTGGTCGGGGGGTAACCTACGAGCAGTACTTC. Translation: CASSGRGVTYEQYF.